Presented here are 28 T cell receptor beta chains from one specimen sequenced in a study of cytomegalovirus exposure and HLA in healthy donors. 13 Jbeta primers and 60 Vbeta primers were used for the PCR. Clones were sequenced by immunoSEQ multiplex PCR, and TCRdb holds only the in-frame ones, with some missing. The repertoire holds 200,000 or so clones, with more than 75% as singletons. Sequencing was carried out using PBMCs. The receptors stem from a woman under 30 in good health and CMV-seronegative.

V usage is TRBV9 and J usage is TRBJ2-3, with 7 bases fitting TRBD2. Germline trimming cut 7 bases from V and 5 bases from J; bases unmatched to any gene: 7. This CDR3 region has 13 residues. Germline CDR1 and CDR2: SGDLS and YYNGEE. CDR3 in amino acids: CASGSGAGDTQYF. DNA for the CDR3: TGTGCCAGCGGAAGCGGGGCTGGAGATACGCAGTATTTT. Using reference TRBV9 and TRBJ2-3 for the parts outside the CDR3, the full variable domain is DSGVTQTPKHLITATGQRVTLRCSPRSGDLSVYWYQQSLDQGLQFLIQYYNGEERAKGNILERFSAQQFPDLHSELNLSSLELGDSALYFCASGSGAGDTQYFGPGTRLTVL.

This clone was seen only once. The J gene is TRBJ2-7, the V gene TRBV19, with 9 positions matching TRBD1. V gave up 5 bases and J gave up 2 bases; unmatched junction bases: 7. CDR1 is LNHDA, CDR2 SQIVND, per germline (reference sequence). This CDR3 is 15 amino acids long. The CDR3 sequence: CASSRGGQGTYEQYF. CDR3 DNA sequence: TGTGCCAGTAGTCGTGGGGGACAGGGAACCTACGAGCAGTACTTC.

The CDR3 is CAWSVGLGTNEQYF. The CDR3 DNA follows: TGTGCCTGGAGTGTCGGACTAGGAACCAACGAGCAGTACTTC. The chain employs TRBV30 and TRBJ2-7, with 7 bases identical to TRBD2. V was pared by 0 bases and J by 5 bases, with 7 bases of the junction left unmatched. Germline CDR1 is GTSNPN and CDR2 is SVGIG (reference sequence). This CDR3 contains 14 residues.

The chain recombines TRBV7-6 with TRBJ2-1, with TRBD2 identical over 13 bases. This CDR3 is 16 amino acids long. Trimming took 4 bases from V and 6 from J; bases not matched to a gene: 6. The germline CDR1 and CDR2 sequences are SGHVS and FNYEAQ. CDR3 residues: CASSSTSGRAVNEQFF. CDR3 DNA: TGTGCCAGCAGCTCCACTAGCGGGAGGGCCGTCAATGAGCAGTTCTTC.

The V gene is TRBV27, the J gene TRBJ2-5; 9 bases match TRBD1. V lost 2 bases and J lost 11; bases outside the gene matches: 9. Germline assignment: CDR1 MNHEY and CDR2 SMNVEV (reference sequence). The CDR3 length is 14 residues. CDR3 nucleotides: TGTGCCAGCAGTTTACCGGGACAGGGTCAGTGGCAGTACTTC. Translation gives CASSLPGQGQWQYF.

V and J are TRBV5-1 and TRBJ2-1, with 11 bases matching TRBD2. The CDR3 extends over 17 amino acids. Germline values: CDR1 SGHRS, CDR2 YFSETQ. The junction had 10 bases not matched to a gene; V was cut back by 2 bases and J by 6 bases. The CDR3 sequence: CASSFQVAGGPGNEQFF. CDR3 in DNA: TGCGCCAGCAGCTTTCAGGTAGCGGGGGGGCCGGGCAATGAGCAGTTCTTC.

The V and J genes are TRBV7-3 and TRBJ2-1; 9 bases fit TRBD2. This CDR3 is 15 amino acids long. V was clipped by 3 bases and J by 4 bases; unmatched bases: 4. Germline CDR1 SGHTA, CDR2 FQGTGA. The CDR3 DNA reads TGTGCCAGCAGCTTTGGACTAGCGCAGTACAATGAGCAGTTCTTC. Translated: CASSFGLAQYNEQFF. Full variable domain (rest looked up from reference TRBV7-3 and TRBJ2-1): GAGVSQTPSNKVTEKGKYVELRCDPISGHTALYWYRQSLGQGPEFLIYFQGTGAADDSGLPNDRFFAVRPEGSVSTLKIQRTERGDSAVYLCASSFGLAQYNEQFFGPGTRLTVL.

This rearrangement joins TRBV13 to TRBJ2-7; TRBD1 aligns across 9 bases. From germline, CDR1 is PRHDT and CDR2 FYEKMQ (reference sequence). This CDR3 has 13 amino acids. J lost 7 bases, V lost 4 bases, and 5 bases had no gene match. The CDR3 reads CASSSQGAREQYF. Here the CDR3 DNA reads TGTGCCAGCAGCTCACAGGGGGCAAGGGAGCAGTACTTC.

The chain joins TRBV27 to TRBJ2-4, with D tentatively TRBD1 (6 bases). The V gene's germline CDR1 is MNHEY and CDR2 SMNVEV (reference sequence). V gave up 4 bases and J gave up 3 bases, with 13 bases separating them. The CDR3 is 15 amino acids. CDR3 nucleotides: TGTGCCAGCAGTTGGTTACCAGGGGTCAAAAACATTCAGTACTTC. Translation: CASSWLPGVKNIQYF.

V usage is TRBV15 and J usage is TRBJ1-2, with D possibly being TRBD1 (5 bases). The CDR3 covers 15 residues. The germline gives CDR1 LNHNV, CDR2 YYDKDF (reference sequence). Trimming pared 0 bases from V and 7 bases from J, leaving 15 bases between. In DNA, the CDR3 is TGTGCCACCAGCAGAGATCATGGGGGGGTAGGTGGCTACACCTTC. It yields the protein CATSRDHGGVGGYTF.

This clone came up once. The chain recombines TRBV19 with TRBJ2-2; a weak D match, TRBD1 (6 bases). Germline CDR1 reads LNHDA; CDR2 reads SQIVND (reference sequence). V lost 5 bases to trimming and J lost 4 bases, with 11 bases between them. This CDR3 contains 14 residues. CDR3 region: CASSYQQGTGELFF. The DNA for the CDR3 is TGTGCCAGTAGTTACCAACAGGGCACCGGGGAGCTGTTTTTT.

This chain links TRBV6-5 with TRBJ1-2; possibly TRBD1 for D (5 bases). V shed 1 base and J shed 4 bases, with 13 bases lying between them. Germline-derived CDR1 and CDR2 are MNHEY and SVGAGI. This CDR3 has 15 amino acids. The CDR3 region is CASSYYRPGIYGYTF. The CDR3 DNA is TGTGCCAGCAGTTACTACCGACCAGGGATCTATGGCTACACCTTC.

This clone was seen only once. The chain is built from TRBV5-4 and TRBJ1-5; 8 nucleotides align to TRBD1. Trimming cost V 0 bases and J 0 bases; bases outside gene matches: 5. The length of the CDR3 is 17 residues. Germline assignment: CDR1 SGHNT and CDR2 YYREEE (reference sequence). CDR3 in amino acids: CASSLDGTGNSNQPQHF. CDR3 DNA: TGTGCCAGCAGCTTGGATGGGACAGGAAATAGCAATCAGCCCCAGCATTTT.

The chain combines TRBV5-1 with TRBJ1-1; perhaps TRBD1 as D (6 bases). The germline V gene has CDR1 SGHRS and CDR2 YFSETQ. With 0 bases removed from V and 4 bases from J, the gap between germline ends came to 13 bases. The CDR3 contains 15 residues. This CDR3 is CASSLGPGEGTEAFF. The CDR3 DNA reads as TGCGCCAGCAGCTTGGGGCCAGGGGAGGGCACTGAAGCTTTCTTT.

V gene TRBV27 combines with J gene TRBJ1-2; TRBD1 matches at 7 bases. CDR1 and CDR2 (germline): MNHEY, SMNVEV (reference sequence). This CDR3 contains 12 residues. The J segment lost 5 bases and the V segment lost 4 bases, leaving 1 base of the junction unmatched. CDR3 loop: CASSSQGYGYTF. The CDR3 DNA sequence: TGTGCCAGCAGTTCACAGGGGTATGGCTACACCTTC.

This chain joins TRBV2 and TRBJ2-7; tentative D call: TRBD1 (5 bases). Germline CDR1 reads SNHLY; CDR2 reads FYNNEI. The CDR3 spans 15 residues. V lost 0 bases and J 0 bases, leaving 9 bases between the germline ends. The CDR3 coding sequence is TGTGCCAGCAGTGAAGCGGCACAGGCCTCCTACGAGCAGTACTTC. It is translated as CASSEAAQASYEQYF.

V is TRBV28 and J is TRBJ2-7; D is possibly TRBD2 (6 bases). V was trimmed by 6 bases and J by 2 bases, leaving 17 bases between them. Germline CDR1 MDHEN, CDR2 SYDVKM. This CDR3 contains 15 residues. The CDR3 DNA reads as TGTGCCAGCAGGGGGCCGGGACGCGGGGCCTACGAGCAGTACTTC. Amino acid sequence: CASRGPGRGAYEQYF.

V usage is TRBV4-1 and J usage is TRBJ2-3; 9 bases align to TRBD2. Germline assignment: CDR1 MGHRA and CDR2 YSYEKL. The CDR3 is 17 amino acids. The V and J ends lost 0 bases and 1 base, in that order; junction bases with no gene match: 5. The CDR3 nucleotides read TGCGCCAGCAGCCAAGAGTCTAGCGGGATTCGCACAGATACGCAGTATTTT. This codes for CASSQESSGIRTDTQYF.

The chain combines TRBV6-6 with TRBJ1-1, with 7 nucleotides matching TRBD1. Trimming at V came to 8 bases and at J to 1 base, leaving 1 base not matched to a gene. Germline V gene sequence: CDR1 MNHNY, CDR2 SVGAGI (reference sequence). The CDR3 consists of 12 residues. CDR3 nucleotides: TGTGCCAGCCGACAGGGGAACACTGAAGCTTTCTTT. Amino acid sequence: CASRQGNTEAFF.

This chain connects TRBV27 to TRBJ2-7, with D possibly matching TRBD2 (5 bases). The CDR3 loop spans 12 amino acids. V lost 0 bases and J 7 bases, leaving 7 bases between the germline ends. In germline, CDR1 is MNHEY, CDR2 SMNVEV (reference sequence). The CDR3 coding sequence is TGTGCCAGCAGTTTATCGACGGGGGAGCAGTACTTC. This translates into CASSLSTGEQYF.

The CDR3 reads CASIETSGRFETQYF. CDR3 DNA: TGTGCCAGCATCGAGACTAGCGGGAGGTTTGAGACCCAGTACTTC. The genes are TRBV5-6 and TRBJ2-5; 13 nucleotides match TRBD2. Trimming at V came to 6 bases and at J to 5 bases, leaving 7 bases not matched to a gene. CDR3 size: 15 residues. Germline CDR1 and CDR2: SGHDT and YYEEEE. Full variable domain (outside the CDR3, taken from reference TRBV5-6 and TRBJ2-5): DAGVTQSPTHLIKTRGQQVTLRCSPKSGHDTVSWYQQALGQGPQFIFQYYEEEERQRGNFPDRFSGHQFPNYSSELNVNALLLGDSALYLCASIETSGRFETQYFGPGTRLLVL.

The chain recombines TRBV5-1 with TRBJ1-2; D is ambiguous. V was trimmed by 4 bases and J by 4 bases, leaving 14 bases between them. The CDR3 loop spans 14 amino acids. Germline CDR1 and CDR2: SGHRS and YFSETQ. The CDR3 sequence: CASSPGGVIYGYTF. CDR3 coding DNA: TGCGCCAGCAGCCCCGGCGGGGTCATCTATGGCTACACCTTC.

As regards this clone: Within the sample, other DNA sequences also encode this same CDR3. The V call is TRBV5-1, the J call TRBJ2-6; D is unclear. With 0 bases removed from V and 0 bases from J, the gap between germline ends came to 7 bases. CDR3 length: 16 amino acids. In germline, CDR1 is SGHRS, CDR2 YFSETQ. For the CDR3, the DNA is TGCGCCAGCAGCTTGGGACAATTCTCTGGGGCCAACGTCCTGACTTTC. Protein sequence: CASSLGQFSGANVLTF.

The CDR3 nucleotides read TGTGCCAGTAGTTCCGGGACAAGGTATAGCAATCAGCCCCAGCATTTT. This gives the protein CASSSGTRYSNQPQHF. V gene TRBV19 combines with J gene TRBJ1-5; D may be TRBD1 (6 bases). Germline V gene sequence: CDR1 LNHDA, CDR2 SQIVND (reference sequence). V was pared by 5 bases and J by 0 bases, with 14 bases between. The CDR3 loop spans 16 amino acids.

This chain links TRBV18 with TRBJ2-7, with D perhaps matching TRBD1 (5 bases). Deletions cut 0 bases from V and 3 bases from J, with 15 bases between. CDR1 KGHSH and CDR2 LQKENI come from the germline V gene. CDR3 size: 16 residues. In nucleotides, the CDR3 is TGTGCCAGCTCACCACCTTCGTCCAGGGATTTCTACGAGCAGTACTTC. It yields the protein CASSPPSSRDFYEQYF. The whole variable domain, filled in from reference TRBV18 and TRBJ2-7, reads NAGVMQNPRHLVRRRGQEARLRCSPMKGHSHVYWYRQLPEEGLKFMVYLQKENIIDESGMPKERFSAEFPKEGPSILRIQQVVRGDSAAYFCASSPPSSRDFYEQYFGPGTRLTVT.

This chain links TRBV19 with TRBJ1-5; 7 bases agree with TRBD1. Germline-derived CDR1 and CDR2 are LNHDA and SQIVND (reference sequence). CDR3 length: 13 residues. The V and J ends lost 5 bases and 7 bases, in that order; junction bases with no gene match: 5. The CDR3 loop is CASSFDRDQPQHF. The CDR3 nucleotides read TGTGCCAGTAGTTTCGACAGGGACCAGCCCCAGCATTTT.

This chain uses TRBV27 with TRBJ2-3, with TRBD2 identical over 12 bases. V trimming: 6 bases; J trimming: 6 bases; junction bases outside the gene matches: 16. The CDR3 extends over 18 amino acids. Germline CDR1 MNHEY, CDR2 SMNVEV (reference sequence). The CDR3 nucleotides are TGTGCCAGCAGCTTTATAGGCCGGACTAGCGGGGAATCTGATACGCAGTATTTT. Translated, it gives CASSFIGRTSGESDTQYF.

V usage is TRBV5-1 and J usage is TRBJ1-1, with TRBD1 identical over 8 bases. This CDR3 region has 16 residues. The ends lost 0 bases at V and 10 bases at J; junction bases unmatched: 14. The V gene's germline CDR1 is SGHRS and CDR2 YFSETQ. Written as DNA, the CDR3 is TGCGCCAGCAGCTTGGAGCCTCAGGGGGCGGGGGCAATAGCTTTCTTT. Encoded protein: CASSLEPQGAGAIAFF.